This TCR beta chain was captured by sequencing in a study of response to subunit inactivated influenza vaccine. The study's findings and limits: Seasonal influenza vaccination, on each occasion, was suggested by the authors to recruit few new T cells.

This CDR3 comprises 16 residues. Germline V gene sequence: CDR1 MNHEY, CDR2 SVGAGI. V shed 2 bases and J 2 bases; nucleotides not matched to a gene: 6. This clonotype was seen only a few times. Its antigen is unidentified. One entry per CDR3 protein, called by TCRdb with MiXCR from the RT-PCR reads. This sample yields around 750,000 distinct CDR3 sequences, of which around 21% are seen a single time; approximately 10% belongs to the top ten. The J gene is TRBJ2-7, the V gene TRBV6-5, with 10 bases aligning to TRBD1. The starting material was PBMCs from blood, obtained about 5 days after vaccination. The receptor was isolated from a man aged 50-60 years who received an inactivated influenza vaccine. The CDR3 coding sequence is TGTGCCAGCAGTTACCCTGGACAGGGGGGCGCCTACGAGCAGTACTTC. Protein sequence: CASSYPGQGGAYEQYF.